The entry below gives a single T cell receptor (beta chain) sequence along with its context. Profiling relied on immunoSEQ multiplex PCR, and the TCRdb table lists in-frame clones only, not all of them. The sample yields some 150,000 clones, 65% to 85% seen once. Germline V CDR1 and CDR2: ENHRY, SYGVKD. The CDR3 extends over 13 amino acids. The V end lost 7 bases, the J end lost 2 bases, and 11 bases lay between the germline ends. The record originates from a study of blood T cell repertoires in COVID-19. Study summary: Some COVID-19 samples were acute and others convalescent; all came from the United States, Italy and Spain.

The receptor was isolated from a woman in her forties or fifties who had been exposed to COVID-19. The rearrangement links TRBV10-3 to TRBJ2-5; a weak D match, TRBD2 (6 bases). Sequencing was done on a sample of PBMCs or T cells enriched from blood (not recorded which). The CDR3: CAIMKGGQETQYF. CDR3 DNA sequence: TGTGCCATCATGAAGGGAGGTCAAGAGACCCAGTACTTC.